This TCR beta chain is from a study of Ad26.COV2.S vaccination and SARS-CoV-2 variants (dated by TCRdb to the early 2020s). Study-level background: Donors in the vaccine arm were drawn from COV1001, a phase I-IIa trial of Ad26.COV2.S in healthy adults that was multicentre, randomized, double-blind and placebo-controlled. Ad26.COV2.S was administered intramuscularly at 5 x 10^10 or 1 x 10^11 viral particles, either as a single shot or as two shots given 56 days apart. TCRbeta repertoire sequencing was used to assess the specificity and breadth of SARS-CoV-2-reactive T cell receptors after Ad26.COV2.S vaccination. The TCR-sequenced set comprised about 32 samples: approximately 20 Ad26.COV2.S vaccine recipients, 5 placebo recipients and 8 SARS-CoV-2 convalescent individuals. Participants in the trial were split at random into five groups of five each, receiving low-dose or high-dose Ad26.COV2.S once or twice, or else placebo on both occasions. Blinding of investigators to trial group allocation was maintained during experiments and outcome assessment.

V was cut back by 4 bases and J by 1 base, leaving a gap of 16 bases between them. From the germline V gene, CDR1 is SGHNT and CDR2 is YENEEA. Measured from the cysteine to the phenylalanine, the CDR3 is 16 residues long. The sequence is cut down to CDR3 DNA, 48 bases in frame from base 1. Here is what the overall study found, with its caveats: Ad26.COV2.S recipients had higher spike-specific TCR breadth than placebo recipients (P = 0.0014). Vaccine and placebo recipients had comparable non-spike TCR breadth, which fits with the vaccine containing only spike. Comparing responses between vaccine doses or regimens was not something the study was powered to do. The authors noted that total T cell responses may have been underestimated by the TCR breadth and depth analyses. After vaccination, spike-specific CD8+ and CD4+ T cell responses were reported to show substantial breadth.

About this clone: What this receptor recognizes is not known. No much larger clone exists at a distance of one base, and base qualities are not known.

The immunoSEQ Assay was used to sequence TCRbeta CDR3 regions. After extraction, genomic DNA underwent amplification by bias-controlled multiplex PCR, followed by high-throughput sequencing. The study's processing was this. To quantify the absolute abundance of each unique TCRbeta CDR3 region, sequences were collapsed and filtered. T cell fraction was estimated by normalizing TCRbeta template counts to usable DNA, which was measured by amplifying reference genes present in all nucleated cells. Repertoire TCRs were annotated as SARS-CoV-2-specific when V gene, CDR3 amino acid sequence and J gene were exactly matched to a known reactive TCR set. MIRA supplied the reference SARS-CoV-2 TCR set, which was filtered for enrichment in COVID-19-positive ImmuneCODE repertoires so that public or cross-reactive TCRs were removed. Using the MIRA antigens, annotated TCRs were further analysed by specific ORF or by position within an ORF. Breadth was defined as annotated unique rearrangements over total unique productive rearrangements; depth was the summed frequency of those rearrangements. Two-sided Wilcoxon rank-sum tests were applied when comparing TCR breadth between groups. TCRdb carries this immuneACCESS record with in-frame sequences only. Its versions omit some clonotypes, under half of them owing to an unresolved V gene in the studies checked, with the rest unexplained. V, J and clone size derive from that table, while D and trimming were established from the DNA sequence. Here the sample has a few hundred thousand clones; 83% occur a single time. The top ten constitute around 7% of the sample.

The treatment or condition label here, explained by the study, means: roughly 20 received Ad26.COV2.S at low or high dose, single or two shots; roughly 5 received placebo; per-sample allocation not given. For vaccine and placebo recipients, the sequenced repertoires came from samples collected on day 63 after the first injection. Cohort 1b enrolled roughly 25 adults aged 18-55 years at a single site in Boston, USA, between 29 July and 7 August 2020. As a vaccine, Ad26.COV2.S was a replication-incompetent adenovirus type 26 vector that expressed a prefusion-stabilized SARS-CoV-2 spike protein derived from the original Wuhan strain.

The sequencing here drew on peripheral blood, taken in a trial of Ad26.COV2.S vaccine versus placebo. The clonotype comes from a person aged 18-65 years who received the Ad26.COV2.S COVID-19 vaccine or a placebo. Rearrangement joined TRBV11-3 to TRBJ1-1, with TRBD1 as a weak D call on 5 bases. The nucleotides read TGTGCCAGCAGCTCGCGAGAGGGGTCAGGGAACACTGAAGCTTTCTTT. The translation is CASSSREGSGNTEAFF.